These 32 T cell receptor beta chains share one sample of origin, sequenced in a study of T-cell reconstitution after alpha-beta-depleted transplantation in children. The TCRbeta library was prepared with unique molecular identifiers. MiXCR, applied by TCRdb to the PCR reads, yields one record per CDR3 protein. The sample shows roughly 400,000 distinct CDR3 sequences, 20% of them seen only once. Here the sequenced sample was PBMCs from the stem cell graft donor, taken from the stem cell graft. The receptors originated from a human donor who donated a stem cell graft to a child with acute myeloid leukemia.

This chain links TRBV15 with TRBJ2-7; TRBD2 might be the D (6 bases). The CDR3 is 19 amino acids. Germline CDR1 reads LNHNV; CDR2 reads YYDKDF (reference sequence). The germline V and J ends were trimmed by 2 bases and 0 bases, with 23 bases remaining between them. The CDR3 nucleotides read TGTGCCACCAGCAGACGTCGGCCGGGGGAGACGGCCAGCTCCTACGAGCAGTACTTC. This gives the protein CATSRRRPGETASSYEQYF.

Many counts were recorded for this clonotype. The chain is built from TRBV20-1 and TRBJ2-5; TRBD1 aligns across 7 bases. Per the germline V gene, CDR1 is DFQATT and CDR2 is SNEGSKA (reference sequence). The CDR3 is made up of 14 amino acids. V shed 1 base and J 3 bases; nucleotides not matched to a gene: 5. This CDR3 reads CSARGGGQEETQYF. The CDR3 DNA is TGCAGTGCTAGAGGAGGGGGCCAGGAAGAGACCCAGTACTTC.

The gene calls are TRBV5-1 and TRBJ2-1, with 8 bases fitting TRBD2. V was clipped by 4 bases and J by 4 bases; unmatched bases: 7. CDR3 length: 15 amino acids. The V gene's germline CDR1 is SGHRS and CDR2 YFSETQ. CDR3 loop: CASSPTTSGYNEQFF. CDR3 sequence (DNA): TGCGCCAGCAGCCCAACTACTAGCGGATACAATGAGCAGTTCTTC.

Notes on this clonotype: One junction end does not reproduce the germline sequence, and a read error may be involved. Here the CDR3 DNA reads TGCAGTGCTAGAGACACGATCCGAGAGACTAGCGGGAGTTCCTCCGAGCAGTACTTC. Translated: CSARDTIRETSGSSSEQYF. The V call is TRBV20-1, the J call TRBJ2-7, with TRBD2 matching over 12 bases. The CDR3 length is 19 residues. From germline, CDR1 is DFQATT and CDR2 SNEGSKA (reference sequence).

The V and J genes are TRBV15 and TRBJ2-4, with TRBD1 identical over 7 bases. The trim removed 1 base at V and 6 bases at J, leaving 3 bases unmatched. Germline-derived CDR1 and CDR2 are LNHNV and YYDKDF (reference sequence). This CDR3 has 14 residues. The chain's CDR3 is CATSRGPGGNIQYF. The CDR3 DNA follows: TGTGCCACCAGCAGAGGGCCAGGGGGAAACATTCAGTACTTC.

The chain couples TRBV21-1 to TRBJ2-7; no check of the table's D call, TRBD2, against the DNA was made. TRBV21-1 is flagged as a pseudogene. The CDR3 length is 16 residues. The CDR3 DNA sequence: TGTGCCAGCAGCGCCCACGAGCGGCAGATCACCTACGAGCAGTACTTC. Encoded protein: CASSAHERQITYEQYF.

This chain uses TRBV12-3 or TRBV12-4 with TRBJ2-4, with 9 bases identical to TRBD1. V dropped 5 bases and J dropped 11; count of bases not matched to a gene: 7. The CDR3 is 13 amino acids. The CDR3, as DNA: TGTGCCAGCAGTAACCCGGGACAGGGCCTTCAGTACTTC. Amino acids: CASSNPGQGLQYF.

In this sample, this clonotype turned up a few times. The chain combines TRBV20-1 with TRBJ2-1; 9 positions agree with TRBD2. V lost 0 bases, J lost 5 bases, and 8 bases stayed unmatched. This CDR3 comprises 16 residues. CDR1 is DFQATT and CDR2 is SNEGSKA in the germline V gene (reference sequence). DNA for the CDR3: TGCAGTGCTAGAGATTCCGAGACTAGCGGTAACAATGAGCAGTTCTTC. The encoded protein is CSARDSETSGNNEQFF.

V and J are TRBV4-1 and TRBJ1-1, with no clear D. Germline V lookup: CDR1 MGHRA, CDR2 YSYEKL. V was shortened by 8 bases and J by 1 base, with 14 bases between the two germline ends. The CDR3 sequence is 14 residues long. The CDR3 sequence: CASGPRLTNTEAFF. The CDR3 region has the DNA TGCGCCAGCGGCCCTCGTTTGACGAACACTGAAGCTTTCTTT.

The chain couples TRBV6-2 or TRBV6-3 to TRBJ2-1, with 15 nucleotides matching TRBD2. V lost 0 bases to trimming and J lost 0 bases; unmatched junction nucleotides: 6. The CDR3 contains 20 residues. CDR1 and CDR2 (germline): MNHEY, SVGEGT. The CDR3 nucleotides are TGTGCCAGCAGTTACTCCGGACTAGCGGGAGGGGTGGGCTCCTACAATGAGCAGTTCTTC. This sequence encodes CASSYSGLAGGVGSYNEQFF.

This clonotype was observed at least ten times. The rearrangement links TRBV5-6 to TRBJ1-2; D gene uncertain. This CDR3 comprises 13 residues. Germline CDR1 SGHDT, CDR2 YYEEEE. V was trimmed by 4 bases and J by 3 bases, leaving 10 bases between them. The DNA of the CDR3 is TGTGCCAGCAGCCGCGACACCGACTATGGCTACACCTTC. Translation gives CASSRDTDYGYTF.

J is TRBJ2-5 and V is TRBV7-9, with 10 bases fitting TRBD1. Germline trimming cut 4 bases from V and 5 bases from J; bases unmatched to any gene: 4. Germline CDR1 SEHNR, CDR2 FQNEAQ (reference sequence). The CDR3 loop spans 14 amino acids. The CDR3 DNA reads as TGTGCCAGCAGCTGGACAGGGGGTGAGGAGACCCAGTACTTC. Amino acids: CASSWTGGEETQYF.

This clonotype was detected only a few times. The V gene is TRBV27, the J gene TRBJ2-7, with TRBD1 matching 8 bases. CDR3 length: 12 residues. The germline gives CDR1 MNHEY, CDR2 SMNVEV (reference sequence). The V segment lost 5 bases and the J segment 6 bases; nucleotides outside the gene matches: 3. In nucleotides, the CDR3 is TGTGCCAGCAGTACAGGGGGACGCGAGCAGTACTTC. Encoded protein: CASSTGGREQYF.

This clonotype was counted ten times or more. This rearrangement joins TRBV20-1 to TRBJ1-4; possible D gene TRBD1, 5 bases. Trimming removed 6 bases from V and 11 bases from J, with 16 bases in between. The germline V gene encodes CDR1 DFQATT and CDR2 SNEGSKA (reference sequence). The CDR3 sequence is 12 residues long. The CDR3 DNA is TGCAGTGCACGGCAGGGCCCCGAGAAACTGTTTTTT. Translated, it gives CSARQGPEKLFF.

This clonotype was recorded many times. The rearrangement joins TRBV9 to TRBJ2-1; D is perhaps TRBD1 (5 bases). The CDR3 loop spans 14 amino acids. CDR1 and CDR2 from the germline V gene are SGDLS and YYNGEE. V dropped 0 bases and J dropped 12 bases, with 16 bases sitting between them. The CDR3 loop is CASSVEGQGRWQFF. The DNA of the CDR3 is TGTGCCAGCAGCGTAGAGGGGCAGGGTCGTTGGCAGTTCTTC.

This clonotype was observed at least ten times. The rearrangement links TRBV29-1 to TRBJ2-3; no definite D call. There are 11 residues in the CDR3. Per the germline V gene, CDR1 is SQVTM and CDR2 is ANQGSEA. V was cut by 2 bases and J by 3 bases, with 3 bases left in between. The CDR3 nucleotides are TGCAGCGTTGAAAGGACAGATACGCAGTATTTT. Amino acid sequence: CSVERTDTQYF.

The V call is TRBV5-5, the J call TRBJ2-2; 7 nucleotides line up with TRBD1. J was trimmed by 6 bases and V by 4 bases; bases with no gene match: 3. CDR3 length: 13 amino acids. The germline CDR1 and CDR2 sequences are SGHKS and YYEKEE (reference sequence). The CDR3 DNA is TGTGCCAGCAGCACCGGACAGGCCGGGGAGCTGTTTTTT. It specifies CASSTGQAGELFF.

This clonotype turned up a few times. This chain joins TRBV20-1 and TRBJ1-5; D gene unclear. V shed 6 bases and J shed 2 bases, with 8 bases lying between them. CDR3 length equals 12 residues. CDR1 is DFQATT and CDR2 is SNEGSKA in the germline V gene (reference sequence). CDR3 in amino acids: CSARGGNQPQHF. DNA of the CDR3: TGCAGTGCCCGGGGAGGCAATCAGCCCCAGCATTTT.

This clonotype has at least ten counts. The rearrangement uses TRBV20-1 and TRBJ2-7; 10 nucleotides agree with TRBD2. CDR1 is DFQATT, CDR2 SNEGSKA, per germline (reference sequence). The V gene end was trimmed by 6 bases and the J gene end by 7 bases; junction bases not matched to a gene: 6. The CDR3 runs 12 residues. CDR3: CSAEREGGEQYF. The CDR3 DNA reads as TGCAGTGCGGAGCGGGAGGGAGGTGAGCAGTACTTC.

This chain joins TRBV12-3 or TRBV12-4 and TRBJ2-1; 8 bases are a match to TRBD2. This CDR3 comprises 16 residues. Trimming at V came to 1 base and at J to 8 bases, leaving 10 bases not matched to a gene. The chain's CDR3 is CASSLGPGRDPDEQFF. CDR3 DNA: TGTGCCAGCAGTTTAGGACCCGGGAGGGACCCCGATGAGCAGTTCTTC.

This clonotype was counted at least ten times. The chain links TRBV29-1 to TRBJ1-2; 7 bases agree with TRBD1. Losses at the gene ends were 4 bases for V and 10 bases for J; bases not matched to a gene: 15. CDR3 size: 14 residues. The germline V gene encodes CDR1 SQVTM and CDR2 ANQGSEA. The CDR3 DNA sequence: TGCAGCGTTGTATTGGGGGACAGCTACTTCGTCTACACCTTC. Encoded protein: CSVVLGDSYFVYTF. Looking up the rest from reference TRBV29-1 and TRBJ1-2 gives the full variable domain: SAVISQKPSRDICQRGTSLTIQCQVDSQVTMMFWYRQQPGQSLTLIATANQGSEATYESGFVIDKFPISRPNLTFSTLTVSNMSPEDSSIYLCSVVLGDSYFVYTFGSGTRLTVV.

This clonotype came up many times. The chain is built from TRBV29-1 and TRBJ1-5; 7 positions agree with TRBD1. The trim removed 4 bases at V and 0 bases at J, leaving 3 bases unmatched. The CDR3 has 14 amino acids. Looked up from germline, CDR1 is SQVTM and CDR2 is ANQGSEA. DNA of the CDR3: TGCAGCGTTGCAGGGGGGAATAGCAATCAGCCCCAGCATTTT. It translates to CSVAGGNSNQPQHF.

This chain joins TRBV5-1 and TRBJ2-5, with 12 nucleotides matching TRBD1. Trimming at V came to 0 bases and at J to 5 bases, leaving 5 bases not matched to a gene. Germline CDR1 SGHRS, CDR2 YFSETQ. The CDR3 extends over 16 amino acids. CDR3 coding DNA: TGCGCCAGCAGCTTGGCGGGACAGGGGGCGAGGGAGACCCAGTACTTC. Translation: CASSLAGQGARETQYF.

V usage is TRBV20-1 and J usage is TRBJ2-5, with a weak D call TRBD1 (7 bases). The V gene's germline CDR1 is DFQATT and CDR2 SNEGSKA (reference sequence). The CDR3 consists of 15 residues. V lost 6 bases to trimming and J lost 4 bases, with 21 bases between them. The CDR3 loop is CSARPGAAGGETQYF. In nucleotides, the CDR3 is TGCAGTGCCAGGCCGGGGGCGGCAGGGGGAGAGACCCAGTACTTC.

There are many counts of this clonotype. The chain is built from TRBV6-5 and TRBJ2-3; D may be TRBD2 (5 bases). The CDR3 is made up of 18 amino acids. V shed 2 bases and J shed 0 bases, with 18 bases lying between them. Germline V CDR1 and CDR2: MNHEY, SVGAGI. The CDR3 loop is CASSYSISSQLSTDTQYF. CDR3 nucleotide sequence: TGTGCCAGCAGTTACAGCATTTCTAGCCAACTAAGCACAGATACGCAGTATTTT.

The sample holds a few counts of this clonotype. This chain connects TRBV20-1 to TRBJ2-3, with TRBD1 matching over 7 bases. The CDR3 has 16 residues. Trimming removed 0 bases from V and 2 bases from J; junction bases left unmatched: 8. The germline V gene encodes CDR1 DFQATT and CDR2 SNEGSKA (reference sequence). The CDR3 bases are TGCAGTGCTAGAGATCGACAGGGTCTTTACACAGATACGCAGTATTTT. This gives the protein CSARDRQGLYTDTQYF.

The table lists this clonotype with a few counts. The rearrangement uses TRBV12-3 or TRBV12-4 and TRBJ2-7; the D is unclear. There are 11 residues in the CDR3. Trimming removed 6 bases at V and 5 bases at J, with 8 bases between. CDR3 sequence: CASSLNHEQYF. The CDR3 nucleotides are TGTGCCAGCAGCCTCAATCACGAGCAGTACTTC.

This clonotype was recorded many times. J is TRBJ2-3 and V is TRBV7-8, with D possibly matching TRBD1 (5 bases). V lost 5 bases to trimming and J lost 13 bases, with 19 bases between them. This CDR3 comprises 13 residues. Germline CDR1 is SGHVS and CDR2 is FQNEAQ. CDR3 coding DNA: TGTGCCAGCAGCCCAGGGTGGGAAGGCCAGGAGTATTTT. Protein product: CASSPGWEGQEYF.

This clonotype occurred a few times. The CDR3, as DNA: TGTGCCAGCAGCTTGGGCAGAACAACTGAAGCTTTCTTT. Translated: CASSLGRTTEAFF. The chain has TRBV7-7 and TRBJ1-1; unclear D gene. Trimming removed 3 bases from V and 5 bases from J, with 10 bases in between. Per germline, CDR1 SSHAT and CDR2 FNYEAQ (reference sequence). The length of the CDR3 is 13 residues.

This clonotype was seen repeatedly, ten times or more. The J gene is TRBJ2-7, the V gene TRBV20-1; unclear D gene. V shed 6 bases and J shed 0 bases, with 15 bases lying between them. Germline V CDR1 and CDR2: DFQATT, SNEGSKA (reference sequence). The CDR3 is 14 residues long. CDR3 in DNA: TGCAGTGCCGGACCGACGGCTAGCTCCTACGAGCAGTACTTC. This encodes CSAGPTASSYEQYF.

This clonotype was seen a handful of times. The chain's CDR3 is CASRWGQNYEQYF. In DNA, the CDR3 is TGTGCCAGCAGATGGGGACAGAACTACGAGCAGTACTTC. The chain recombines TRBV12-3 or TRBV12-4 with TRBJ2-7, with 7 bases that match TRBD1. Trimming at V came to 6 bases and at J to 3 bases, leaving 5 bases not matched to a gene. This CDR3 comprises 13 residues.

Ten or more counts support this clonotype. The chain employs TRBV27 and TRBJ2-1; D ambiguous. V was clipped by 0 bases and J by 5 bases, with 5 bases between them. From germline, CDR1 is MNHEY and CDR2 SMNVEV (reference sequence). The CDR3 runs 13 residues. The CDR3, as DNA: TGTGCCAGCAGTTTATCCAGAAACAATGAGCAGTTCTTC. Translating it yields CASSLSRNNEQFF.